The rows below give T cell receptor beta chains drawn from one sample of a study of T cell responses to AZD1222 COVID-19 vaccine. The data were produced by immunoSEQ multiplex PCR, yet TCRdb's version contains in-frame clones alone and is incomplete. The sample holds about 120,000 clones, 92% seen once. The sequences come from peripheral blood, collected 28 days after the second AZD1222 dose. These receptors were collected from an adult who received the AZD1222 COVID-19 vaccine. Each CDR3 is given with its conserved first and last residue. A D gene is named only where the DNA matches it firmly. Clone size is not always given. Where it is, it says once, few, many or a class for expanded clones.

TGCGCCAGCAGCTTGGCTGGGGGACAAGAGACCCAGTACTTC,CASSLAGGQETQYF,TRBJ2-5,-,TRBV5-1,-,14
TGTGCCAGCAGTTTAACTGGCAATGAGCAGTTCTTC,CASSLTGNEQFF,TRBJ2-1,-,TRBV12-3/TRBV12-4,-,12
TGTGCCAGCAGTGTCTGGAGGGGCAACACCGGGGAGCTGTTTTTT,CASSVWRGNTGELFF,TRBJ2-2,-,TRBV2,-,15
TGTGCCATCAGTGGAGTAGGGGGCTACACCTTC,CAISGVGGYTF,TRBJ1-2,few,TRBV10-3,-,11
TGTGCCAGCAGCTCGGGTGACACTGAAGCTTTCTTT,CASSSGDTEAFF,TRBJ1-1,-,TRBV12-3/TRBV12-4,-,12
TGTGCCACCAGTGACTTAGACTTAATGGGTATGAGCGAGCAGTACTTC,CATSDLDLMGMSEQYF,TRBJ2-7,-,TRBV24-1,-,16
TGTGCCAGCAGCCCCCTGATGCCAAACACTGAAGCTTTCTTT,CASSPLMPNTEAFF,TRBJ1-1,-,TRBV27,-,14
TGTGCCAGCAGTAGAACAGCGGGAGGATCATACAATGAGCAGTTCTTC,CASSRTAGGSYNEQFF,TRBJ2-1,-,TRBV27,TRBD2,16
TGTGCCAGCAGCCCCCGGGACAACTCCTACAATGAGCAGTTCTTC,CASSPRDNSYNEQFF,TRBJ2-1,-,TRBV28,-,15
TGTGCCAGCAGTGAGGCTGGCGGGAGCACAGATACGCAGTATTTT,CASSEAGGSTDTQYF,TRBJ2-3,-,TRBV2,-,15
TGTGCCAGCAGTCCCCACTACGGGGGGGTCTTAGCTAACTATGGCTACACCTTC,CASSPHYGGVLANYGYTF,TRBJ1-2,few,TRBV28,-,18
TGTGCCAGCGCCCCAAGTTACTCCTACGAGCAGTACTTC,CASAPSYSYEQYF,TRBJ2-7,-,TRBV3-1/TRBV3-2,-,13
TGTGCCACCAGCAGAGACGGGGGTACGGAGACCCAGTACTTC,CATSRDGGTETQYF,TRBJ2-5,-,TRBV15,-,14
TGTGCCAGCAGCCACAGGAGTTCGGGCTATGGCTACACCTTC,CASSHRSSGYGYTF,TRBJ1-2,once,TRBV3-1/TRBV3-2,-,14
TGTGCCAGCAGCGAGACCAACACAGATACGCAGTATTTT,CASSETNTDTQYF,TRBJ2-3,-,TRBV9,-,13
TGTGCCAGCAGTTACGAATCAAGGGCTGGAAACACCATATATTTT,CASSYESRAGNTIYF,TRBJ1-3,-,TRBV6-5,-,15